This record looks at one TCR beta chain sequence and its context. The CDR3 consists of 14 residues. In germline, CDR1 is SGHAT, CDR2 FQNNGV. V gave up 5 bases and J gave up 7 bases, with 17 bases separating them. In the original processing: Amplification of reference gene primers was used by the study to estimate nucleated cell counts. Sequencing was performed with immunoSEQ multiplex PCR; in TCRdb, only in-frame clones are kept and a portion is missing. V and J calls plus clone size are reproduced from that table; the DNA served to infer D and trimming. Of 90,000 or so clones listed, about 91% are singletons. This record belongs to a study of blood T cell repertoires in COVID-19. Background on the study: The United States, Italy and Spain supplied acute and convalescent COVID-19 samples. Sources were T cells, B-cell-depleted T cells, or PBMCs; the material itself was cDNA or gDNA.

The rearrangement uses TRBV11-2 and TRBJ1-1, with a tentative D call TRBD1 (5 bases). Sequencing was carried out using peripheral blood. The origin of this receptor is a woman older than 75 with active COVID-19. CDR3 DNA: TGTGCCAGCAGCGATACAAGGACATTTCTTGAAGCTTTCTTT. Translated: CASSDTRTFLEAFF.